This record covers a single T cell receptor (beta chain). What it binds is unknown. The method was immunoSEQ multiplex PCR; TCRdb's version includes in-frame clones alone and lacks a portion of them. In the table there are 15,000 to 17,000 clones, about four fifths of which are singletons. The data belong to a study of CD4 T cells in relation to SARS-CoV-2 and coronaviruses. Study-level background: After less than 11 days of antigen culture, PBMC TCR beta CDR3s were sequenced.

Trimming at V came to 4 bases and at J to 4 bases, leaving 5 bases not matched to a gene. CDR3 size: 14 residues. Germline CDR1 is SGHRS and CDR2 is YFSETQ. Study results and limitations: No crossreactivity against non-spike viral proteins was tested here.

Before the COVID-19 pandemic, during about 2011-2019, CD4+ T cells were taken from unexposed donors. Isolation of CD4+ T cells took place after about 9 days in culture. As cell numbers allowed, unexposed-donor CD4+ T cells faced SARS-CoV-2 S/N and four cold-coronavirus spikes. PBMCs were plated at roughly 2 million per well in IL-2-containing medium. The V gene is TRBV5-1, the J gene TRBJ2-1, with TRBD1 identical over 7 bases. The TCR comes from a human donor in good health. Sequenced input: CD4+ T cells from PBMCs, cultured in vitro. This CDR3 is CASSTGQEYNEQFF. As DNA, the CDR3 is TGCGCCAGCAGCACCGGACAGGAGTACAATGAGCAGTTCTTC.